A single sample gave rise to the 14 T cell receptor beta chains below, sequenced in a study of blood T cell repertoires in COVID-19 (dated by TCRdb to about 2020). Library preparation was by the immunoSEQ multiplex PCR assay. TCRdb stores this immuneACCESS table with in-frame sequences only. Part of the clones is absent; in the studies checked, under half of the shortfall reflects unresolved V genes, and no reason is known for the rest. The sample yields under 250,000 clones; around 90% were counted once. The ten largest make up about 0.8% of the sample. The sample consisted of peripheral blood. Receptors were obtained from a man aged 25 to 40 with COVID-19, enrolled during active disease.

This chain uses TRBV15 with TRBJ1-2, with 9 positions matching TRBD1. From germline, CDR1 is LNHNV and CDR2 YYDKDF (reference sequence). This CDR3 is built from 15 residues. Unmatched junction bases numbered 10, after V lost 5 bases and J lost 6 bases. In DNA, the CDR3 is TGTGCCACCAGCGCGGGACAGGGTCAAGAGAATGGCTACACCTTC. Encoded protein: CATSAGQGQENGYTF.

The CDR3 protein is CASSLTGLEGYTF. CDR3 coding DNA: TGTGCCAGCAGTCTTACAGGGTTGGAAGGCTACACCTTC. The chain combines TRBV2 with TRBJ1-2; a weak D match, TRBD1 (6 bases). The germline V gene has CDR1 SNHLY and CDR2 FYNNEI. The ends were cut back, 5 bases at V and 8 bases at J, with 15 bases in the middle. This CDR3 is built from 13 residues.

The rearrangement joins TRBV25-1 to TRBJ1-1, with D maybe TRBD1 (6 bases). CDR1 is MGHDK, CDR2 SYGVNS, per germline. CDR3 length equals 13 residues. V was cut by 2 bases and J by 8 bases, with 12 bases left in between. The CDR3 spells CASSEGDITEAFF. CDR3 coding DNA: TGTGCCAGCAGTGAAGGGGACATAACGGAAGCTTTCTTT.

The chain recombines TRBV3-1 (or the pseudogene TRBV3-2) with TRBJ2-4; D not certain. CDR3 length equals 14 residues. Germline CDR1 and CDR2: LGHDT and YNNKEL (reference sequence). The V end lost 4 bases, the J end lost 2 bases, and 9 bases lay between the germline ends. The CDR3 nucleotides are TGTGCCAGCAGCCCTACCCTCTCCAAAAACATTCAGTACTTC. It is translated as CASSPTLSKNIQYF.

Only one count was recorded for this clone. J is TRBJ2-1 and V is TRBV19, with 13 bases that match TRBD2. This CDR3 region has 19 residues. V trimming: 5 bases; J trimming: 3 bases; junction bases outside the gene matches: 13. Germline CDR1 reads LNHDA; CDR2 reads SQIVND (reference sequence). The CDR3 region has the DNA TGTGCCAGTAGTTCCGGAACTAGCGGGGGGGCCGGTCTCTACAATGAGCAGTTCTTC. Amino acids: CASSSGTSGGAGLYNEQFF.

The rearrangement uses TRBV5-1 and TRBJ1-2, with D maybe TRBD1 (5 bases). Deletions cut 0 bases from V and 7 bases from J, with 10 bases between. CDR1 is SGHRS and CDR2 is YFSETQ in the germline V gene. The CDR3 is made up of 13 amino acids. CDR3 DNA: TGCGCCAGCAGCTTGGGCGGGGGATCTGGCTACACCTTC. This codes for CASSLGGGSGYTF.

The chain joins TRBV5-6 to TRBJ1-5, with D uncertain. Germline assignment: CDR1 SGHDT and CDR2 YYEEEE. The germline V and J ends were trimmed by 1 base and 4 bases, with 6 bases remaining between them. This CDR3 contains 13 residues. CDR3 sequence: CASSLSGNQPQHF. The CDR3 region has the DNA TGTGCCAGCAGCTTGTCGGGAAATCAGCCCCAGCATTTT.

This CDR3 is CASSIMGSSYNEQFF. DNA of the CDR3: TGTGCCAGCAGTATAATGGGGAGCTCCTACAATGAGCAGTTCTTC. This chain links TRBV6-5 with TRBJ2-1; weak D call: TRBD2 (5 bases). V lost 5 bases, J lost 0 bases, and 11 bases lay in between. CDR1 MNHEY and CDR2 SVGAGI come from the germline V gene. This CDR3 comprises 15 residues.

This sequence joins TRBV7-6 and TRBJ1-3, with D possibly matching TRBD1 (5 bases). V was cut by 1 base and J by 2 bases, with 12 bases left in between. The CDR3 covers 16 residues. The germline CDR1 and CDR2 sequences are SGHVS and FNYEAQ. CDR3 in DNA: TGTGCCAGCAGCTTAGAGACAGACAGAACTGGAAACACCATATATTTT. The encoded protein is CASSLETDRTGNTIYF. The full variable domain, with the rest looked up from reference TRBV7-6 and TRBJ1-3, is GAGVSQSPRYKVTKRGQDVALRCDPISGHVSLYWYRQALGQGPEFLTYFNYEAQQDKSGLPNDRFSAERPEGSISTLTIQRTEQRDSAMYRCASSLETDRTGNTIYFGEGSWLTVV.

The V call is TRBV19, the J call TRBJ1-2; D remains ambiguous. The CDR3 spans 12 residues. V dropped 5 bases and J dropped 9 bases, with 13 bases sitting between them. CDR1 and CDR2 (germline): LNHDA, SQIVND (reference sequence). The CDR3 is CASSRTTRSYTF. DNA of the CDR3: TGTGCCAGTAGTCGAACTACTAGGAGCTACACCTTC.

The chain couples TRBV6-2 or TRBV6-3 to TRBJ2-7, with 8 bases lining up with TRBD1. With 2 bases clipped from V and 6 bases from J, the junction kept 9 bases outside the gene matches. The CDR3 spans 15 residues. The germline V gene encodes CDR1 MNHEY and CDR2 SVGEGT. This CDR3 is CASSYGGRGLFEQYF. CDR3 DNA: TGTGCCAGCAGTTACGGAGGCAGGGGGCTTTTCGAGCAGTACTTC.

This chain joins TRBV3-1 (or the pseudogene TRBV3-2) and TRBJ2-3; 9 bases align to TRBD2. Germline CDR1 and CDR2: LGHDT and YNNKEL (reference sequence). CDR3 length: 14 residues. V was pared by 3 bases and J by 5 bases, with 3 bases of the junction left unmatched. The CDR3 DNA reads as TGTGCCAGCAGCCAGGGGACTAGCTTAGATACGCAGTATTTT. This codes for CASSQGTSLDTQYF.

The V gene is TRBV7-9, the J gene TRBJ2-7; a weak D match, TRBD1 (6 bases). The CDR3 contains 15 residues. The germline V gene encodes CDR1 SEHNR and CDR2 FQNEAQ (reference sequence). V lost 5 bases and J lost 4, with 18 bases in between. CDR3 protein: CASSINRDVAYEQYF. The DNA of the CDR3 is TGTGCCAGCAGCATTAACAGGGATGTCGCTTACGAGCAGTACTTC.

V usage is TRBV6-2 or TRBV6-3 and J usage is TRBJ2-5; 7 bases match TRBD1. In germline, CDR1 is MNHEY, CDR2 SVGEGT. V lost 5 bases and J lost 6; bases outside the gene matches: 9. This CDR3 spans 14 amino acids. CDR3 in amino acids: CASSPPGQKQTQYF. CDR3 sequence (DNA): TGTGCCAGCAGTCCACCGGGACAGAAACAGACCCAGTACTTC.